Presented here are 20 T cell receptor beta chains from one specimen sequenced in a study of blood T cell repertoires in COVID-19. Libraries were prepared by immunoSEQ multiplex PCR; TCRdb keeps only in-frame clonotypes and omits some of them. The sample contains around 220,000 clones, about nine tenths of which appear only once. Material for sequencing was PBMCs or T cells enriched from blood (not recorded which). These receptors were taken from a woman in her 30s with acute COVID-19.

This chain connects TRBV27 to TRBJ1-4; perhaps TRBD1 as D (6 bases). Trimming shortened V by 5 bases and J by 5 bases, and 15 bases separated the two germline ends. Germline values: CDR1 MNHEY, CDR2 SMNVEV (reference sequence). The CDR3 totals 15 residues. CDR3 protein: CASSPLGTLNEKLFF. The CDR3 region has the DNA TGTGCCAGCAGTCCCCTCGGGACATTAAATGAAAAACTGTTTTTT.

The rearrangement uses TRBV28 and TRBJ1-4; TRBD1 might be the D (5 bases). CDR3 length equals 17 residues. Germline V lookup: CDR1 MDHEN, CDR2 SYDVKM. V lost 1 base and J lost 0, with 12 bases in between. The DNA of the CDR3 is TGTGCCAGCAGTTTATTTCTGACAGATGCAACTAATGAAAAACTGTTTTTT. It encodes CASSLFLTDATNEKLFF.

The J gene is TRBJ2-2, the V gene TRBV28, with D tentatively TRBD1 (5 bases). The CDR3 contains 13 residues. Deletions cut 6 bases from V and 6 bases from J, with 11 bases between. CDR1 is MDHEN and CDR2 is SYDVKM in the germline V gene. CDR3 in DNA: TGTGCCAGCAGCCCTACAGGTCCCGGGGAGCTGTTTTTT. It codes for CASSPTGPGELFF.

V usage is TRBV27 and J usage is TRBJ1-5; 7 bases are a match to TRBD1. CDR1 and CDR2 (germline): MNHEY, SMNVEV (reference sequence). The junction had 13 bases not matched to a gene; V was cut back by 8 bases and J by 0 bases. The CDR3 consists of 17 residues. This chain's CDR3 is CASPANDRVSSNQPQHF. The CDR3 DNA reads as TGTGCCAGCCCTGCGAACGACAGGGTAAGTAGCAATCAGCCCCAGCATTTT.

The chain couples TRBV10-3 to TRBJ2-7; 8 nucleotides match TRBD2. CDR1 and CDR2 (germline): ENHRY, SYGVKD. The CDR3 spans 17 residues. J was trimmed by 0 bases and V by 3 bases; bases with no gene match: 10. The chain's CDR3 is CAISDPTGSGSSYEQYF. The CDR3 DNA sequence: TGTGCCATCAGTGACCCAACGGGGAGCGGGAGCTCCTACGAGCAGTACTTC.

V gene TRBV5-4 combines with J gene TRBJ1-4; TRBD1 agrees at 8 bases. Germline V gene lookup returns CDR1 SGHNT and CDR2 YYREEE (reference sequence). The CDR3 length is 17 residues. The junction had 14 bases not matched to a gene; V was cut back by 4 bases and J by 6 bases. CDR3 sequence (DNA): TGTGCCAGCAGCCAAACACCCACAGGGGGGGCGGATGAAAAACTGTTTTTT. Its protein product is CASSQTPTGGADEKLFF.

The V gene is TRBV2, the J gene TRBJ2-2; TRBD1 matches at 8 bases. This CDR3 is built from 17 residues. The germline V gene encodes CDR1 SNHLY and CDR2 FYNNEI. The V segment lost 3 bases and the J segment 6 bases; nucleotides outside the gene matches: 12. The DNA for the CDR3 is TGTGCCAGCAGTGAGGTTCGGAGGACAGGGTATGCCGGGGAGCTGTTTTTT. This gives the protein CASSEVRRTGYAGELFF.

This rearrangement joins TRBV11-2 to TRBJ1-2; possible D gene TRBD1, 5 bases. CDR1 is SGHAT and CDR2 is FQNNGV in the germline V gene. V gave up 8 bases and J gave up 5 bases, with 21 bases separating them. The CDR3 is made up of 15 amino acids. The CDR3 spells CASAEYQGSRYGYTF. The CDR3 DNA is TGTGCCAGCGCGGAGTATCAGGGCTCGAGATATGGCTACACCTTC.

This chain connects TRBV6-5 to TRBJ1-1, with no clear D. Per the germline V gene, CDR1 is MNHEY and CDR2 is SVGAGI. Trimming stripped 4 bases from V and 4 bases from J, with 16 bases between. The CDR3 contains 15 residues. The CDR3 loop is CASSSYSSGITEAFF. CDR3 in DNA: TGTGCCAGCAGTTCCTACTCGTCCGGGATCACTGAAGCTTTCTTT.

CDR3 sequence reads: CASSFGLALSNEQFF. CDR3 DNA sequence: TGTGCCAGTAGTTTTGGACTAGCGCTCTCGAATGAGCAGTTCTTC. V usage is TRBV19 and J usage is TRBJ2-1, with 9 bases that match TRBD2. Germline CDR1 reads LNHDA; CDR2 reads SQIVND (reference sequence). V trimming: 5 bases; J trimming: 7 bases; junction bases outside the gene matches: 9. The CDR3 loop spans 15 amino acids.

This CDR3 reads CASSEGDFNTYNEQFF. The CDR3 region has the DNA TGTGCCAGTTCCGAAGGGGACTTTAACACCTACAATGAGCAGTTCTTC. The chain carries TRBV19 and TRBJ2-1; TRBD2 is a possible D gene (6 bases). Germline loops: CDR1 LNHDA, CDR2 SQIVND (reference sequence). With 8 bases removed from V and 2 bases from J, the gap between germline ends came to 19 bases. This CDR3 region has 16 residues.

The chain links TRBV7-8 to TRBJ1-6, with D perhaps matching TRBD1 (5 bases). Germline CDR1 SGHVS, CDR2 FQNEAQ. The length of the CDR3 is 15 residues. Trimming cost V 3 bases and J 7 bases, with 13 bases left between them. The CDR3 DNA reads as TGTGCCAGCAGCTTCAGAGGGAGGACAAATTCACCCCTCCACTTT. Translating gives CASSFRGRTNSPLHF.

The V and J genes are TRBV28 and TRBJ2-7; TRBD1 agrees at 9 bases. The junction had 8 bases not matched to a gene; V was cut back by 7 bases and J by 4 bases. This CDR3 contains 14 residues. From germline, CDR1 is MDHEN and CDR2 SYDVKM. The CDR3 nucleotides are TGTGCCAGCATTCCGTGGGACAGGGTGTACGAGCAGTACTTC. Its translation is CASIPWDRVYEQYF. Based on the CDR3 plus reference TRBV28 and TRBJ2-7, the full variable domain is DVKVTQSSRYLVKRTGEKVFLECVQDMDHENMFWYRQDPGLGLRLIYFSYDVKMKEKGDIPEGYSVSREKKERFSLILESASTNQTSMYLCASIPWDRVYEQYFGPGTRLTVT.

The V call is TRBV7-3, the J call TRBJ1-2; D uncertain. The ends were cut back, 2 bases at V and 5 bases at J, with 18 bases in the middle. CDR1 SGHTA and CDR2 FQGTGA come from the germline V gene. The CDR3 is 16 amino acids. The CDR3 DNA reads as TGTGCCAGCAGCTTATATTATAGTGATAGTAATTATGGCTACACCTTC. Amino acids: CASSLYYSDSNYGYTF. The variable domain in full, completed from reference TRBV7-3 and TRBJ1-2, reads GAGVSQTPSNKVTEKGKYVELRCDPISGHTALYWYRQSLGQGPEFLIYFQGTGAADDSGLPNDRFFAVRPEGSVSTLKIQRTERGDSAVYLCASSLYYSDSNYGYTFGSGTRLTVV.

The chain has TRBV19 and TRBJ1-2; D ambiguous. This CDR3 is built from 14 residues. The germline CDR1 and CDR2 sequences are LNHDA and SQIVND (reference sequence). The V end was cut by 5 bases, the J end by 2 bases, with 12 bases between. CDR3 in DNA: TGTGCCAGTAGTCGGGATATGGGGAACTATGGCTACACCTTC. Protein product: CASSRDMGNYGYTF.

V gene TRBV28 combines with J gene TRBJ1-4, with D possibly TRBD1 on 6 matching bases. Germline loops: CDR1 MDHEN, CDR2 SYDVKM. With 2 bases removed from V and 7 bases from J, the gap between germline ends came to 14 bases. This CDR3 has 15 residues. CDR3 protein: CASSLRGIFGEKLFF. The CDR3 DNA sequence: TGTGCCAGCAGTTTAAGGGGGATTTTTGGTGAAAAACTGTTTTTT.

This clone was seen only once. The CDR3 bases are TGTGCCAGCACCGAACGGCGGCCTGGAAACACCATATATTTT. Residues: CASTERRPGNTIYF. The V and J genes are TRBV28 and TRBJ1-3; D is undetermined. This CDR3 spans 14 amino acids. The V gene lost 7 bases and the J gene lost 2 bases, with 12 bases spanning the gap. CDR1 is MDHEN, CDR2 SYDVKM, per germline.

This clone was detected a few times. J is TRBJ1-3 and V is TRBV4-1, with 9 bases fitting TRBD1. This CDR3 comprises 17 residues. Germline V gene data show CDR1 as MGHRA and CDR2 as YSYEKL. The J segment lost 4 bases and the V segment lost 1 base, leaving 8 bases of the junction unmatched. The CDR3 DNA sequence: TGCGCCAGCAGCCAAGTATCCGGGGGGACAGGGGGAAACACCATATATTTT. This gives the protein CASSQVSGGTGGNTIYF.

The chain is built from TRBV7-9 and TRBJ1-1, with TRBD1 as a possible D gene (6 bases). Germline values: CDR1 SEHNR, CDR2 FQNEAQ (reference sequence). The V end was cut by 4 bases, the J end by 0 bases, with 15 bases between. The CDR3 extends over 16 amino acids. Here the CDR3 DNA reads TGTGCCAGCAGCTGGGCCCAGGGGCGGTTGAACACTGAAGCTTTCTTT. Protein: CASSWAQGRLNTEAFF.

This chain links TRBV21-1 with TRBJ2-7; no check of the table's D call, TRBD2, against the DNA was made. TRBV21-1 is annotated as a pseudogene. The CDR3 consists of 13 residues. This CDR3 is CASLLAGTYEQYF. The CDR3 DNA is TGTGCCAGCCTACTGGCGGGGACCTACGAGCAGTACTTC.